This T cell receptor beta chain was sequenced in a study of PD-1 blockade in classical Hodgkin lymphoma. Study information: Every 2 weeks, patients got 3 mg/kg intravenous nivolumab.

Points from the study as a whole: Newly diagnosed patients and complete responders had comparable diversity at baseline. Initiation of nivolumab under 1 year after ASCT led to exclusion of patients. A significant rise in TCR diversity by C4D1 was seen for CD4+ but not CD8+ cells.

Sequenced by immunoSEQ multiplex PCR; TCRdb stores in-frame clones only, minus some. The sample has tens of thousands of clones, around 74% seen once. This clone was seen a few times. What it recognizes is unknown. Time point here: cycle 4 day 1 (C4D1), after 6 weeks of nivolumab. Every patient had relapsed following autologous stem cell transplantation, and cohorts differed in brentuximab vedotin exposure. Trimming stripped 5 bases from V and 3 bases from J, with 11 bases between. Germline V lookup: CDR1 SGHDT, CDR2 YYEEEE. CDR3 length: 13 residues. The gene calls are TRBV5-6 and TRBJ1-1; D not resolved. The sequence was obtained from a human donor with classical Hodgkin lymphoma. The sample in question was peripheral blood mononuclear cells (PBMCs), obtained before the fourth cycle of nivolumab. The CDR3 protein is CASSPRGDTEAFF. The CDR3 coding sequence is TGTGCCAGCAGTCCCCGTGGTGACACTGAAGCTTTCTTT.